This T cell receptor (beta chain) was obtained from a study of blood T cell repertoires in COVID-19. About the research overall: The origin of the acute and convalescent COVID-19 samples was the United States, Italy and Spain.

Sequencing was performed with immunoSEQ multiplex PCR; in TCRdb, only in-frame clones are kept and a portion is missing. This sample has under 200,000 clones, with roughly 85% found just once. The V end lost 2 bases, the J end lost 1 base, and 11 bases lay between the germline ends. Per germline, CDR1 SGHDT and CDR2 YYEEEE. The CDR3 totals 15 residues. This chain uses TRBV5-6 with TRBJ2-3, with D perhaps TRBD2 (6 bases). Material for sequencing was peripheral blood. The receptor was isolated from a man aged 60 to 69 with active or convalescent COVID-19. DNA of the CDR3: TGTGCCAGCAGCTTTGGTAGCGGACGCACAGATACGCAGTATTTT. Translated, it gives CASSFGSGRTDTQYF. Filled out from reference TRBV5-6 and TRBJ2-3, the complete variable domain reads DAGVTQSPTHLIKTRGQQVTLRCSPKSGHDTVSWYQQALGQGPQFIFQYYEEEERQRGNFPDRFSGHQFPNYSSELNVNALLLGDSALYLCASSFGSGRTDTQYFGPGTRLTVL.